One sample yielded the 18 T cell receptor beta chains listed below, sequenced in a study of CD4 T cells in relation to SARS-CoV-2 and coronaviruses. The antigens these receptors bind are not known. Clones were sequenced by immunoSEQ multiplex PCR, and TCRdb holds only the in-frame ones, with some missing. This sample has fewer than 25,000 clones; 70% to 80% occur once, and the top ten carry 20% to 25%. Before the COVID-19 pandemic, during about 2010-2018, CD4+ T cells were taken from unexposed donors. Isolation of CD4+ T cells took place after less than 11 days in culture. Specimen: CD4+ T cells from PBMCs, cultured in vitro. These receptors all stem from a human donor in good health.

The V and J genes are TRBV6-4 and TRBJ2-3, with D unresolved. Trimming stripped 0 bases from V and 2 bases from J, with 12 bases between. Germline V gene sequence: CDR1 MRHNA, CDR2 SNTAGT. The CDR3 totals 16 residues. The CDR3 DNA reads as TGTGCCAGCAGTGACTCCGAACGGATTTTCACAGATACGCAGTATTTT. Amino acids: CASSDSERIFTDTQYF.

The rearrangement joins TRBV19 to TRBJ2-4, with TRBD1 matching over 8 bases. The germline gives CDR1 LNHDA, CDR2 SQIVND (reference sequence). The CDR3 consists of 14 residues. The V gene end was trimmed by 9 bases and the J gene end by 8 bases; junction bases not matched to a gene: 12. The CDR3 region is CASSLLTGADIQYF. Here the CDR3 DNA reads TGTGCCAGCTCCCTCCTGACAGGGGCGGACATTCAGTACTTC.

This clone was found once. CDR3 nucleotides: TGTGCCAGCAGCCCGAGCGGGGGGGTTTCCTACAATGAGCAGTTCTTC. It is translated as CASSPSGGVSYNEQFF. V gene TRBV11-3 combines with J gene TRBJ2-1, with 10 bases aligning to TRBD2. Germline V CDR1 and CDR2: SGHNT, YENEEA. V gave up 5 bases and J gave up 1 base; unmatched junction bases: 5. This CDR3 comprises 16 residues.

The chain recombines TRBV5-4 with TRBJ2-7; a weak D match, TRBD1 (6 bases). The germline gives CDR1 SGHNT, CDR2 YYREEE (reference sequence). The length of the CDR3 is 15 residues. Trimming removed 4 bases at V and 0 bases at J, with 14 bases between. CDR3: CASSPQGSSSYEQYF. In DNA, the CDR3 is TGTGCCAGCAGCCCCCAGGGGTCTTCCTCCTACGAGCAGTACTTC.

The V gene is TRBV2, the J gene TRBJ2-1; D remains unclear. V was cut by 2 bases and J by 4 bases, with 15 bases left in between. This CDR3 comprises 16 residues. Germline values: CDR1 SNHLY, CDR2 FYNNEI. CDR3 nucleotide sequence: TGTGCCAGCAGTGAAATCCCAGGCCTTGGTTACAATGAGCAGTTCTTC. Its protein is CASSEIPGLGYNEQFF.

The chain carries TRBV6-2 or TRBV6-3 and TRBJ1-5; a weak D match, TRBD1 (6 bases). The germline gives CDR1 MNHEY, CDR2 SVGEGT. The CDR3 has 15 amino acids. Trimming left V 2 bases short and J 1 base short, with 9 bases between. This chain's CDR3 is CASSYQDRSNQPQHF. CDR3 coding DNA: TGTGCCAGCAGTTACCAGGACAGAAGCAATCAGCCCCAGCATTTT.

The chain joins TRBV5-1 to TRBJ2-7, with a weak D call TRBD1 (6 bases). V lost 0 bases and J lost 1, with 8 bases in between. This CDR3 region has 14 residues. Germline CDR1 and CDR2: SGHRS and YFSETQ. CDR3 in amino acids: CASSLGQGSYEQYF. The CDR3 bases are TGCGCCAGCAGCTTGGGGCAGGGGTCCTACGAGCAGTACTTC.

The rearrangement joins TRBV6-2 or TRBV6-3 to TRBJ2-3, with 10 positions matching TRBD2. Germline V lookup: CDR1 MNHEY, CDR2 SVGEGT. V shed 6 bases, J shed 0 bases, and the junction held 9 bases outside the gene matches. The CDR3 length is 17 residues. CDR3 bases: TGTGCCAGCAGACCTCCGGGACTAGCGACTAGCACAGATACGCAGTATTTT. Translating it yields CASRPPGLATSTDTQYF.

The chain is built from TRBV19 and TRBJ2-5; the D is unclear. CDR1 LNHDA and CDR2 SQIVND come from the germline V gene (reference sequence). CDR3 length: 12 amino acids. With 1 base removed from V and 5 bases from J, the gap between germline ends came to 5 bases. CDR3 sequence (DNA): TGTGCCAGTAGTATAGGCCACGAGACCCAGTACTTC. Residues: CASSIGHETQYF.

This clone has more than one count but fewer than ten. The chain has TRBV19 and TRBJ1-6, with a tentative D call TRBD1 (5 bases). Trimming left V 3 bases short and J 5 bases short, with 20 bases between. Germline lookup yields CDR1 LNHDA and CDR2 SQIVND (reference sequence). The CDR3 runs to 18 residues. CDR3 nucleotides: TGTGCCAGTAGTATCTCCGGTGGTTCGGGACTAAATAATTCACCCCTCCACTTT. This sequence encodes CASSISGGSGLNNSPLHF. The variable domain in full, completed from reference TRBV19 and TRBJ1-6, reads DGGITQSPKYLFRKEGQNVTLSCEQNLNHDAMYWYRQDPGQGLRLIYYSQIVNDFQKGDIAEGYSVSREKKESFPLTVTSAQKNPTAFYLCASSISGGSGLNNSPLHFGNGTRLTVT.

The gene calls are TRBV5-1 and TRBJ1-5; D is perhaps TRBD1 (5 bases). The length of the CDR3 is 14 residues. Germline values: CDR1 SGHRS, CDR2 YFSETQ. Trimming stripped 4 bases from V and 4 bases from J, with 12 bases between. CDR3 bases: TGCGCCAGCAGCCCGGGGGGGGAGAATCAGCCCCAGCATTTT. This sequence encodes CASSPGGENQPQHF.

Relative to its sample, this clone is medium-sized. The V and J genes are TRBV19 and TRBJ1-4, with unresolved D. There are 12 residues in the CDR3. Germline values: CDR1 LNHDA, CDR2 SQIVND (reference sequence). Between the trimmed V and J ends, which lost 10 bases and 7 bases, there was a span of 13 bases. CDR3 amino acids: CATGWVGEKLFF. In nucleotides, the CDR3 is TGTGCCACAGGATGGGTTGGTGAAAAACTGTTTTTT.

In DNA, the CDR3 is TGTGCCAGCAGTTCTCCGAAGGGTAACTATGGCTACACCTTC. This encodes CASSSPKGNYGYTF. V usage is TRBV6-5 and J usage is TRBJ1-2; unclear D gene. Trimming shortened V by 4 bases and J by 1 base, and 10 bases separated the two germline ends. Germline loops: CDR1 MNHEY, CDR2 SVGAGI. The CDR3 loop spans 14 amino acids.

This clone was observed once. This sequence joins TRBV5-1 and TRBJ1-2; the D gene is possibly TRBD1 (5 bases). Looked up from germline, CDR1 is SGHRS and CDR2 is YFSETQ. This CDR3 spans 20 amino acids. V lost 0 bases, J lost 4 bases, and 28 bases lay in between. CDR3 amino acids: CASSLGGGVDNRGSVYGYTF. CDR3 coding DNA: TGCGCCAGCAGCTTGGGTGGAGGAGTGGACAACAGAGGGTCGGTCTATGGCTACACCTTC. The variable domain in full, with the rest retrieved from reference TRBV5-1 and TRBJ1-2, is KAGVTQTPRYLIKTRGQQVTLSCSPISGHRSVSWYQQTPGQGLQFLFEYFSETQRNKGNFPGRFSGRQFSNSRSEMNVSTLELGDSALYLCASSLGGGVDNRGSVYGYTFGSGTRLTVV.

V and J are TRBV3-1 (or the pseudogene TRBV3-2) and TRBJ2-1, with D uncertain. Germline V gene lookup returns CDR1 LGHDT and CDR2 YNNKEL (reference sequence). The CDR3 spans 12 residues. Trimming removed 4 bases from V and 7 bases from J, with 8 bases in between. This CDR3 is CASSLVKNEQFF. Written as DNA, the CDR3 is TGTGCCAGCAGCCTAGTTAAGAATGAGCAGTTCTTC.

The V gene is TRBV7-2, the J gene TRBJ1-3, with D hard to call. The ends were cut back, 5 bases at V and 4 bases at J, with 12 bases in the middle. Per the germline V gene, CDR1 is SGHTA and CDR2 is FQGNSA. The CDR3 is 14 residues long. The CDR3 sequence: CASSRVHTGNTIYF. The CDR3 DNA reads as TGTGCCAGCAGCAGAGTTCACACCGGAAACACCATATATTTT.

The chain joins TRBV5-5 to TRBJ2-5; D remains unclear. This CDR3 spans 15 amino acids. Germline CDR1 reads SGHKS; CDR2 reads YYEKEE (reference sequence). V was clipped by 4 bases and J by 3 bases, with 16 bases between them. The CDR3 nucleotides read TGTGCCAGCAGCGGCGACGGGCGTCGAGAAGAGACCCAGTACTTC. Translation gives CASSGDGRREETQYF.

CDR3 amino acids: CASSQERGRRNTEAFF. The DNA of the CDR3 is TGCGCCAGCAGCCAAGAAAGGGGGCGGAGGAACACTGAAGCTTTCTTT. The chain uses TRBV4-3 and TRBJ1-1; 7 nucleotides line up with TRBD1. With V trimmed by 0 bases and J by 1 base, 5 bases remained unmatched. The CDR3 runs 16 residues. Germline V CDR1 and CDR2: LGHNA, YSLEER.